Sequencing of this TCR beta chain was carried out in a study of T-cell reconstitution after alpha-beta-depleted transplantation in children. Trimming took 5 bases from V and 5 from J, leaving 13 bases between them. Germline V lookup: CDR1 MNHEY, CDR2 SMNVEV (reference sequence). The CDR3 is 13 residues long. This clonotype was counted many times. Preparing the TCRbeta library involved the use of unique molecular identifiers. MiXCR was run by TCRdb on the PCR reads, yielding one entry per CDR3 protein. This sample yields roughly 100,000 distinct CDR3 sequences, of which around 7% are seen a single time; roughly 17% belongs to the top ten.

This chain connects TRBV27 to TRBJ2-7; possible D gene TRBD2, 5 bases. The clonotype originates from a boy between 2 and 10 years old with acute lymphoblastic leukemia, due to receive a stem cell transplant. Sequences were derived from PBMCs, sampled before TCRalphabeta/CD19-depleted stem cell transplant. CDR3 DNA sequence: TGTGCCAGCAGTATAACTAGGACCCACGAGCAGTACTTC. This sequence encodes CASSITRTHEQYF.